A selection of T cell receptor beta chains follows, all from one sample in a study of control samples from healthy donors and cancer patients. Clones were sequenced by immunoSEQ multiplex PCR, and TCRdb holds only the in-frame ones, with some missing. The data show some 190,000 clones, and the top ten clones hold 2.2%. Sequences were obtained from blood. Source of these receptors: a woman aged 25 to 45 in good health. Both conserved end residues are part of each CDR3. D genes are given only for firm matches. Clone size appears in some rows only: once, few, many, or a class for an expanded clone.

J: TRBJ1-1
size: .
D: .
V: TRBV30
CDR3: CAWRLADRNTEAFF
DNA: TGTGCCTGGCGCTTGGCGGATCGGAACACTGAAGCTTTCTTT

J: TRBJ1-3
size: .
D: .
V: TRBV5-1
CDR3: CASREQEYSGNTIYF
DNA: TGCGCCAGCAGGGAACAGGAATACTCTGGAAACACCATATATTTT

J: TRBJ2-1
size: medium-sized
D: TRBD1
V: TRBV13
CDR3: CASSTGGGSYNEQFF
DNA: TGTGCCAGCAGCACAGGGGGAGGATCCTACAATGAGCAGTTCTTC

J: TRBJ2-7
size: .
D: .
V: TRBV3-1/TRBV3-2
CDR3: CASSQERELSEQYF
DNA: TGTGCCAGCAGCCAAGAAAGGGAACTCTCCGAGCAGTACTTC

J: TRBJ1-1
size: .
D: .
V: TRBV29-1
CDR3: CSVELQALNTEAFF
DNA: TGCAGCGTTGAGTTACAGGCGTTGAACACTGAAGCTTTCTTT

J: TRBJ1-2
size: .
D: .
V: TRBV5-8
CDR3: CASSLVGIGYGYTF
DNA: TGTGCCAGCAGCTTGGTGGGGATCGGATACGGCTACACCTTC

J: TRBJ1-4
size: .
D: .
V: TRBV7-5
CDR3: CARSEDRANPHFTATNEKLFF
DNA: TGTGCCAGAAGCGAGGACAGGGCGAACCCACACTTCACCGCAACTAATGAAAAACTGTTTTTT

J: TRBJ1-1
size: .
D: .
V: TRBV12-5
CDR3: CASGLQGNTEAFF
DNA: TGTGCTAGTGGGTTACAGGGGAACACTGAAGCTTTCTTT

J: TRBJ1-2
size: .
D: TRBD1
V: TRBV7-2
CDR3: CASQDGQGSGYTF
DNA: TGTGCCAGCCAGGACGGACAGGGGTCTGGCTACACCTTC

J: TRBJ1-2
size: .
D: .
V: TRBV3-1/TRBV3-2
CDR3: CASSQSWETEDGYTF
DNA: TGTGCCAGCAGCCAATCGTGGGAAACGGAAGATGGCTACACCTTC

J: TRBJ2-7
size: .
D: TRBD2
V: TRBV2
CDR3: CASYQGTLLRAGGPARYEQYF
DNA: TGTGCCAGCTACCAGGGGACGCTTCTTCGAGCGGGGGGGCCGGCCCGCTACGAGCAGTACTTC

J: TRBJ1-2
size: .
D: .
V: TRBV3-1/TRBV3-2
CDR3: CASSLAADVHYGYTF
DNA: TGTGCCAGCAGCCTAGCCGCGGACGTGCACTATGGCTACACCTTC

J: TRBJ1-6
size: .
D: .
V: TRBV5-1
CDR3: CASSLGWSENSPLHF
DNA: TGCGCCAGCAGCTTGGGGTGGTCAGAGAATTCACCCCTCCACTTT

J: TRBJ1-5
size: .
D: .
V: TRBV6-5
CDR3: CASRVGRNQPQHF
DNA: TGTGCCAGCAGAGTAGGGAGAAATCAGCCCCAGCATTTT

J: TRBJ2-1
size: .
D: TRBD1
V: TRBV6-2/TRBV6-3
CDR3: CASSYLGQGASEQFF
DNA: TGTGCCAGCAGTTACTTAGGACAGGGGGCAAGTGAGCAGTTCTTC

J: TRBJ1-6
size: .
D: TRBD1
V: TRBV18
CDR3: CASSAIPGQGARIDSPLHF
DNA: TGTGCCAGCTCAGCTATACCGGGACAGGGGGCTAGAATTGATTCACCCCTCCACTTT

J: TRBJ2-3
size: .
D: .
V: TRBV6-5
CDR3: CASTPPGRPDTQYF
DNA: TGTGCCAGCACCCCTCCAGGGCGGCCAGATACGCAGTATTTT